This T cell receptor (beta chain) was obtained from a study of blood T cells in healthy people across ages. Study conclusions and caveats: Compared with aged donors, long-lived donors showed fewer expanded clones, suggesting selection.

The CDR3 spans 15 residues. Germline V gene sequence: CDR1 SGHDN, CDR2 FVKESK. V lost 4 bases to trimming and J lost 6 bases, with 18 bases between them. Then a second PCR, running roughly 7 to 11 cycles, was carried out with a sample-barcoded 5' primer and a J-beta primer mix. From the 5' RACE reads, TCRdb called clonotypes with MiXCR, one entry per CDR3 protein. In the table there are 760,000 or so distinct CDR3 sequences, 25% of which are singletons. For this clonotype: The antigen remains undetermined.

The data were also submitted as part of a second study, on T cells of mothers and their children.

The origin of this receptor is a boy younger than 18 in good health. The chain uses TRBV14 and TRBJ1-2, with D possibly being TRBD1 (6 bases). Sequences were obtained from blood. In DNA form, the CDR3 reads TGTGCCAGCAGCCCAAATCTACAGGGCTTCGATGGCTACACCTTC. As protein: CASSPNLQGFDGYTF.